One sample yielded the 15 T cell receptor beta chains listed below, sequenced in a study of chemoradiotherapy in HPV16-positive cancers. Data came from immunoSEQ multiplex PCR; TCRdb stores just in-frame clones and leaves some out. The table lists 9,500 to 15,000 clones, roughly 90% of them singletons. The sample was blood, taken from a patient who underwent chemoradiotherapy. The source of these receptors is a human donor with HPV-associated anogenital cancer.

The rearrangement uses TRBV28 and TRBJ1-2; D may be TRBD1 (5 bases). The V gene's germline CDR1 is MDHEN and CDR2 SYDVKM. This CDR3 comprises 15 residues. V was pared by 2 bases and J by 3 bases, with 13 bases between. CDR3: CASSLGGRAYYGYTF. The CDR3 region has the DNA TGTGCCAGCAGTTTAGGTGGCAGGGCCTACTATGGCTACACCTTC.

This chain uses TRBV7-2 with TRBJ2-2; 9 bases line up with TRBD1. CDR3 length equals 18 residues. The V gene end was trimmed by 5 bases and the J gene end by 4 bases; junction bases not matched to a gene: 14. Germline CDR1 and CDR2: SGHTA and FQGNSA. The CDR3 coding sequence is TGTGCCAGCAGCCCCCGGACAGGGGCTTTTAGGGGCACCGGGGAGCTGTTTTTT. It yields the protein CASSPRTGAFRGTGELFF.

The J gene is TRBJ2-7, the V gene TRBV2, with TRBD2 matching 11 bases. V was pared by 1 base and J by 2 bases, with 1 base of the junction left unmatched. CDR1 is SNHLY and CDR2 is FYNNEI in the germline V gene. The CDR3 runs to 15 residues. The CDR3 loop is CASSEVAGGPYEQYF. The DNA of the CDR3 is TGTGCCAGCAGTGAAGTAGCGGGGGGGCCCTACGAGCAGTACTTC.

The rearrangement links TRBV10-2 to TRBJ2-4; no definite D call. V was clipped by 6 bases and J by 1 base, with 7 bases between them. The germline V gene encodes CDR1 WSHSY and CDR2 SAAADI. This CDR3 is 13 amino acids long. The CDR3 loop reads CASRSAAKNIQYF. For the CDR3, the DNA is TGCGCCAGCAGAAGCGCGGCCAAAAACATTCAGTACTTC.

Notes on this clone: The sample carries other DNA sequences with the same CDR3. The V call is TRBV5-6, the J call TRBJ2-5; D is unclear. The CDR3 has 11 residues. Trimming removed 0 bases from V and 4 bases from J, with 1 base in between. Germline CDR1 and CDR2: SGHDT and YYEEEE. The CDR3: CASSLAETQYF. CDR3 nucleotide sequence: TGTGCCAGCAGCTTGGCAGAGACCCAGTACTTC. The full variable domain, in which reference TRBV5-6 and TRBJ2-5 provide the parts outside the CDR3, is DAGVTQSPTHLIKTRGQQVTLRCSPKSGHDTVSWYQQALGQGPQFIFQYYEEEERQRGNFPDRFSGHQFPNYSSELNVNALLLGDSALYLCASSLAETQYFGPGTRLLVL.

This chain connects TRBV27 to TRBJ1-2; D not resolved. The germline V gene encodes CDR1 MNHEY and CDR2 SMNVEV (reference sequence). V gave up 2 bases and J gave up 1 base, with 11 bases separating them. The CDR3 runs 15 residues. The CDR3 nucleotides read TGTGCCAGCAGTTTACGGTCGGGAATTAACTATGGCTACACCTTC. This codes for CASSLRSGINYGYTF.

J is TRBJ2-4 and V is TRBV12-5; TRBD2 matches 13 bases. There are 21 residues in the CDR3. Germline loops: CDR1 LGHNT, CDR2 FRNRAP. The V segment lost 5 bases and the J segment 1 base; nucleotides outside the gene matches: 17. CDR3 DNA sequence: TGTGCTAGTGGTGGCCCAGAGACTAGCGGGGGGTTCGGCTTGGCCAAAAACATTCAGTACTTC. Translation: CASGGPETSGGFGLAKNIQYF.

V gene TRBV18 combines with J gene TRBJ1-2; D is perhaps TRBD1 (6 bases). V was pared by 3 bases and J by 2 bases, with 10 bases between. The germline V gene encodes CDR1 KGHSH and CDR2 LQKENI. The CDR3 spans 14 residues. The CDR3 DNA reads as TGTGCCAGCTCACCTAGACAGGAGAACTATGGCTACACCTTC. Translating it yields CASSPRQENYGYTF.

The J gene is TRBJ2-4, the V gene TRBV19, with 11 bases lining up with TRBD1. The CDR3 spans 16 residues. V was clipped by 5 bases and J by 3 bases; unmatched bases: 6. Germline V CDR1 and CDR2: LNHDA, SQIVND (reference sequence). CDR3 region: CASSSGQGANKNIQYF. As DNA, the CDR3 is TGTGCCAGTAGTTCCGGACAGGGGGCTAACAAAAACATTCAGTACTTC.

V and J are TRBV11-3 and TRBJ1-2; TRBD1 aligns across 7 bases. The germline CDR1 and CDR2 sequences are SGHNT and YENEEA. After removal of 5 bases from V and 4 bases from J, the junction contained 7 bases not matched to a gene. The CDR3 spans 14 residues. CDR3 protein: CASSQGDGFYGYTF. In nucleotides, the CDR3 is TGTGCCAGCAGCCAGGGGGACGGCTTCTATGGCTACACCTTC.

This chain uses TRBV25-1 with TRBJ2-1; maybe TRBD1 (5 bases). Germline V gene sequence: CDR1 MGHDK, CDR2 SYGVNS. Trimming removed 8 bases from V and 0 bases from J, with 17 bases in between. The CDR3 extends over 16 amino acids. CDR3 in DNA: TGTGCCAGCGGAAGATTCAGGGCGAGCTCCTACAATGAGCAGTTCTTC. Its translation is CASGRFRASSYNEQFF.

The rearrangement links TRBV11-2 to TRBJ2-2; perhaps TRBD2 as D (5 bases). There are 15 residues in the CDR3. Looked up from germline, CDR1 is SGHAT and CDR2 is FQNNGV. Trimming cost V 5 bases and J 1 base, with 11 bases left between them. The CDR3 here is CASSTFGENTGELFF. CDR3 DNA sequence: TGTGCCAGCAGCACCTTCGGGGAGAACACCGGGGAGCTGTTTTTT.

J is TRBJ1-4 and V is TRBV19; D gene unclear. Looked up from germline, CDR1 is LNHDA and CDR2 is SQIVND (reference sequence). This CDR3 has 14 residues. Between the trimmed V and J ends, which lost 3 bases and 10 bases, there was a span of 15 bases. Here the CDR3 reads CASSMAASGRKLFF. The DNA for the CDR3 is TGTGCCAGTAGTATGGCGGCATCGGGGAGAAAACTGTTTTTT.

The chain recombines TRBV28 with TRBJ2-7; 14 bases are shared with TRBD2. The germline CDR1 and CDR2 sequences are MDHEN and SYDVKM. V lost 6 bases to trimming and J lost 1 base; unmatched junction nucleotides: 2. The CDR3 contains 15 residues. The CDR3 reads CASSGTSGGSYEQYF. CDR3 in DNA: TGTGCCAGCAGCGGGACTAGCGGGGGATCCTACGAGCAGTACTTC.

The chain has TRBV5-4 and TRBJ2-2; D may be TRBD2 (5 bases). This CDR3 region has 16 residues. V lost 4 bases to trimming and J lost 6 bases, with 19 bases between them. Germline loops: CDR1 SGHNT, CDR2 YYREEE (reference sequence). The CDR3 coding sequence is TGTGCCAGCAGCGCCAAGGGCCCCCAGGAGGCCGGGGAGCTGTTTTTT. Residues: CASSAKGPQEAGELFF.